The rows below give T cell receptor beta chains drawn from one sample of a study of T cell repertoires in cytomegalovirus infection. Antigens for these TCRs are unknown. Using its own MiXCR run on the reads, TCRdb lists one record per CDR3 protein. The table includes about 340,000 distinct CDR3 sequences, about 29% detected once. Sequenced here: cultured PBMCs, sampled from culture after CMV antigen stimulation. These receptors were obtained from a human donor in good health (CMV status not recorded). Some clones in this sample may be carry-over from other donors' samples. Both conserved end residues are part of each CDR3. The D gene is left open where the match is weak. The listing skips clone size in some rows; elsewhere it reads once, few, many or a size class.

>17|TRBD1|TRBJ2-1|few|TRBV7-6
CASSLRGGASSYNEQFF
>14|NA|TRBJ2-5|NA|TRBV6-2/TRBV6-3
CASSFLDSPETQYF
>16|NA|TRBJ1-2|few|TRBV28
CASRLPFGRHNYGYTF
>19|TRBD2|TRBJ2-1|NA|TRBV24-1
CATSDQGLAGGKVDNEQFF
>13|NA|TRBJ2-2|once|TRBV28
CASNQGYTGELFF
>16|NA|TRBJ2-4|few|TRBV15
CATSRDRGLAKNIQYF
>12|NA|TRBJ2-3|NA|TRBV11-2
CASSLTRPTQYF
>14|TRBD1|TRBJ1-5|NA|TRBV4-1
CASSPPGQYQPQHF
>13|NA|TRBJ1-1|NA|TRBV7-8
CASSLGRAYEAFF
>15|TRBD1|TRBJ2-1|NA|TRBV7-9
CASSLGTGINNEQFF
>13|NA|TRBJ2-2|few|TRBV20-1
CSATTRNTGELFF
>16|TRBD2|TRBJ2-4|NA|TRBV4-1
CASSQGAGRGVNIQYF
>15|TRBD1|TRBJ2-2|NA|TRBV12-3/TRBV12-4
CASRRQGLNTGELFF
>15|NA|TRBJ2-6|few|TRBV20-1
CSARVPNSGANVLTF
>16|TRBD2|TRBJ2-3|NA|TRBV6-8
CASRVLAGSTTDTQYF
>15|NA|TRBJ1-2|NA|TRBV11-2
CASSKPPARSYGYTF
>15|TRBD2|TRBJ2-1|NA|TRBV12-3/TRBV12-4
CASSSRLAVNGEQFF
>14|TRBD1|TRBJ2-5|few|TRBV7-6
CASSPTGFRETQYF
>13|NA|TRBJ1-2|NA|TRBV11-2
CASSLNSYGGYTF
>18|NA|TRBJ1-5|many|TRBV10-3
CAISEVHRSVGSNQPQHF
>15|NA|TRBJ1-5|few|TRBV28
CASSLAGSWGQPQHF
>17|NA|TRBJ1-5|few|TRBV12-3/TRBV12-4
CASRSTGTKYSNQPQHF
>13|NA|TRBJ2-7|few|TRBV2
CASSGLGAYEQYF
>15|TRBD1|TRBJ1-1|NA|TRBV28
CASSFSTGVNTEAFF
>15|NA|TRBJ1-1|few|TRBV12-3/TRBV12-4
CASSLQQLMNTEAFF
>12|NA|TRBJ1-5|many|TRBV28
CASTLGYQPQHF
>15|NA|TRBJ2-1|NA|TRBV14
CASSQGVPRHNEQFF
>11|NA|TRBJ1-4|NA|TRBV2
CAIPLGEKLFF
>14|TRBD2|TRBJ2-5|NA|TRBV28
CASSFSGGLETQYF
>15|NA|TRBJ1-5|many|TRBV7-2
CASSPRPGPDQPQHF
>18|TRBD2|TRBJ2-4|NA|TRBV29-1
CSVEGTSGPETAKNIQYF
>11|NA|TRBJ1-2|once|TRBV15
CAVSDSWGYTF
>15|NA|TRBJ2-2|few|TRBV12-3/TRBV12-4
CASSFLNLATGELFF